Listed below are T cell receptor beta chains from one sample, sequenced in a study of blood T cell repertoires in COVID-19. Sequencing was performed with immunoSEQ multiplex PCR; in TCRdb, only in-frame clones are kept and a portion is missing. The data show about 70,000 clones, about 90% seen once. Sequencing was carried out using peripheral blood. The receptors here all came from a human donor in a cohort sampled during active COVID-19. Both conserved end residues are part of each CDR3. Fields, in order: CDR3 DNA, CDR3 protein, D gene, J gene, V gene, clone size. The D gene is left open where the match is weak. Rows give clone size only sometimes, using once, few, many, or a class for an expanded clone.

cdr3_nt: TGCAGCGTTGAACAGGGGGCCTACACTGAAGCTTTCTTT
cdr3_aa: CSVEQGAYTEAFF
d_call: TRBD1
j_call: TRBJ1-1
v_call: TRBV29-1
clone_size: NA

cdr3_nt: TGTGCCATCAAAGGGGGACAGGAGAGCTACGAGCAGTACTTC
cdr3_aa: CAIKGGQESYEQYF
d_call: TRBD1
j_call: TRBJ2-7
v_call: TRBV10-3
clone_size: few

cdr3_nt: TGCGCCAGCAGCTTGGGGCAGGGTACCGGGGAGCTGTTTTTT
cdr3_aa: CASSLGQGTGELFF
d_call: NA
j_call: TRBJ2-2
v_call: TRBV5-1
clone_size: NA

cdr3_nt: TGTGCCAGCAGCCAAGATCTAGCGCAGGGGGGTGAAAAACTGTTTTTT
cdr3_aa: CASSQDLAQGGEKLFF
d_call: TRBD1
j_call: TRBJ1-4
v_call: TRBV4-2
clone_size: medium-sized

cdr3_nt: TGTGCCAGTAGTCCTACGGGGGCTAGCGGGGGGCATGGTACGCAGTATTTT
cdr3_aa: CASSPTGASGGHGTQYF
d_call: TRBD2
j_call: TRBJ2-3
v_call: TRBV19
clone_size: NA

cdr3_nt: TGTGCCAGCAGCTTGCCACTAGCGGGAGGCACCGGGGAGCTGTTTTTT
cdr3_aa: CASSLPLAGGTGELFF
d_call: TRBD2
j_call: TRBJ2-2
v_call: TRBV5-4
clone_size: NA

cdr3_nt: TGTGCCTGGAGTGTACGGGTGAGCTCCTATAATTCACCCCTCCACTTT
cdr3_aa: CAWSVRVSSYNSPLHF
d_call: NA
j_call: TRBJ1-6
v_call: TRBV30
clone_size: NA

cdr3_nt: TGCGCCAGCAGCCATAGCGGGGCCGAGCAGTACTTC
cdr3_aa: CASSHSGAEQYF
d_call: TRBD2
j_call: TRBJ2-7
v_call: TRBV4-1
clone_size: NA

cdr3_nt: TGCGCCAGCGGTTCAGACGCGGTTCCAGTGGAGCTGTTTTTT
cdr3_aa: CASGSDAVPVELFF
d_call: NA
j_call: TRBJ2-2
v_call: TRBV5-1
clone_size: NA

cdr3_nt: TGCAGTGCTAGTGACTTGGGGGGGGCTGAAGCTTTCTTT
cdr3_aa: CSASDLGGAEAFF
d_call: NA
j_call: TRBJ1-1
v_call: TRBV20-1
clone_size: NA

cdr3_nt: TGTGCCTGGAGTGACGTATGGGAGGACAGGGCAGGCTACACCTTC
cdr3_aa: CAWSDVWEDRAGYTF
d_call: TRBD1
j_call: TRBJ1-2
v_call: TRBV30
clone_size: NA

cdr3_nt: TGTGCCAGCAGCTTTCACACAGATACGCAGTATTTT
cdr3_aa: CASSFHTDTQYF
d_call: NA
j_call: TRBJ2-3
v_call: TRBV7-9
clone_size: NA

cdr3_nt: TGTGCCAGCGGTACAGTGGGGGGGATTTACGAGCAGTACTTC
cdr3_aa: CASGTVGGIYEQYF
d_call: TRBD2
j_call: TRBJ2-7
v_call: TRBV28
clone_size: NA

cdr3_nt: TGTGCTAGTGGTTTGGGAACCCGGGACTTGTACAATGAGCAGTTCTTC
cdr3_aa: CASGLGTRDLYNEQFF
d_call: NA
j_call: TRBJ2-1
v_call: TRBV12-5
clone_size: NA

cdr3_nt: TGTGCCAGTAATCCCGGACAGGGGGTTTTTTCTAACTATGGCTACACCTTC
cdr3_aa: CASNPGQGVFSNYGYTF
d_call: TRBD1
j_call: TRBJ1-2
v_call: TRBV19
clone_size: NA

cdr3_nt: TGCAGTGCTATCCGTAACTATGGCTACACCTTC
cdr3_aa: CSAIRNYGYTF
d_call: NA
j_call: TRBJ1-2
v_call: TRBV20-1
clone_size: NA

cdr3_nt: TGTGCCAGCAGCCAACAGGGGAACTCTGGAAACACCATATATTTT
cdr3_aa: CASSQQGNSGNTIYF
d_call: TRBD1
j_call: TRBJ1-3
v_call: TRBV28
clone_size: NA

cdr3_nt: TGTGCCAGCAGGGCTAGCGGGAGTTACGAGCAGTACTTC
cdr3_aa: CASRASGSYEQYF
d_call: TRBD2
j_call: TRBJ2-7
v_call: TRBV12-3/TRBV12-4
clone_size: NA

cdr3_nt: TGTGCCAGCAGTTCTCTAGCGGGGGGAAGGGAGACCCAGTACTTC
cdr3_aa: CASSSLAGGRETQYF
d_call: TRBD2
j_call: TRBJ2-5
v_call: TRBV28
clone_size: NA

cdr3_nt: TGTGCCACCAGTGATCCCCATAGCAATCAGCCCCAGCATTTT
cdr3_aa: CATSDPHSNQPQHF
d_call: NA
j_call: TRBJ1-5
v_call: TRBV24-1
clone_size: NA

cdr3_nt: TGTGCCAGCAGCGGCGTCGGGTACAATCAGCCCCAGCATTTT
cdr3_aa: CASSGVGYNQPQHF
d_call: NA
j_call: TRBJ1-5
v_call: TRBV9
clone_size: NA

cdr3_nt: TGTGCCAGCAGCTTAGAAGGGACAGGGGCGAGGCAGCCCCAGCATTTT
cdr3_aa: CASSLEGTGARQPQHF
d_call: TRBD1
j_call: TRBJ1-5
v_call: TRBV7-2
clone_size: NA

cdr3_nt: TGTGCCGGGGCCAGGGATAACTATGGCTACACCTTC
cdr3_aa: CAGARDNYGYTF
d_call: NA
j_call: TRBJ1-2
v_call: TRBV30
clone_size: NA

cdr3_nt: TGCGCCAGCAGCGGAGAATTGAACACTGAAGCTTTCTTT
cdr3_aa: CASSGELNTEAFF
d_call: NA
j_call: TRBJ1-1
v_call: TRBV5-1
clone_size: once

cdr3_nt: TGTGCCAGCAGTTTTGAGGGCGTGGGCACTGAAGCTTTCTTT
cdr3_aa: CASSFEGVGTEAFF
d_call: NA
j_call: TRBJ1-1
v_call: TRBV27
clone_size: NA

cdr3_nt: TGTGCCAGTAGTTACCCTCCCGCGGGGGCTTTCTTT
cdr3_aa: CASSYPPAGAFF
d_call: NA
j_call: TRBJ1-1
v_call: TRBV19
clone_size: NA

cdr3_nt: TGTGCCAGCAGCGGGACTCCCACAGATACGCAGTATTTT
cdr3_aa: CASSGTPTDTQYF
d_call: NA
j_call: TRBJ2-3
v_call: TRBV28
clone_size: NA

cdr3_nt: TGTGCCAGCAGTGAAGGACAGGGAACAGATACGCAGTATTTT
cdr3_aa: CASSEGQGTDTQYF
d_call: TRBD1
j_call: TRBJ2-3
v_call: TRBV28
clone_size: NA

cdr3_nt: TGTGCCAGCAGTGAAGGGGCCTTCTCTGGAAACACCATATATTTT
cdr3_aa: CASSEGAFSGNTIYF
d_call: NA
j_call: TRBJ1-3
v_call: TRBV6-1
clone_size: NA

cdr3_nt: TGTGCCAGTCACACCCCCGGGACAGAACTTAACTATGGCTACACCTTC
cdr3_aa: CASHTPGTELNYGYTF
d_call: TRBD1
j_call: TRBJ1-2
v_call: TRBV19
clone_size: NA

cdr3_nt: TGCAGCGTTGAAGGGGCGGGTTGGAGTGAGCAGTTCTTC
cdr3_aa: CSVEGAGWSEQFF
d_call: NA
j_call: TRBJ2-1
v_call: TRBV29-1
clone_size: NA

cdr3_nt: TGTGCCAGCTGGAGCTCTGGGGCCAACGTCCTGACTTTC
cdr3_aa: CASWSSGANVLTF
d_call: NA
j_call: TRBJ2-6
v_call: TRBV28
clone_size: NA

cdr3_nt: TGTGCCAGCAGCCTGGGACAGGGGGCCGTGAGAACTGAAGCTTTCTTT
cdr3_aa: CASSLGQGAVRTEAFF
d_call: TRBD1
j_call: TRBJ1-1
v_call: TRBV7-8
clone_size: NA